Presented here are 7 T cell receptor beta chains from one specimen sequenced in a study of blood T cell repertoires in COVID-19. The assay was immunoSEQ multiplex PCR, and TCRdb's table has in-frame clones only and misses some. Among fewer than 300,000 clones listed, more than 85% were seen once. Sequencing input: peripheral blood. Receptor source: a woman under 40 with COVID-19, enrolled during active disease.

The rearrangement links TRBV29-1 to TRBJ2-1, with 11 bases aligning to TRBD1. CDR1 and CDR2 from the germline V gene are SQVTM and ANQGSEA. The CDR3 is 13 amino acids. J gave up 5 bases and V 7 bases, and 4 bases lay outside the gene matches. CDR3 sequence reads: CSADRGPDNEQFF. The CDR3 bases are TGCAGCGCGGACAGGGGGCCAGACAATGAGCAGTTCTTC.

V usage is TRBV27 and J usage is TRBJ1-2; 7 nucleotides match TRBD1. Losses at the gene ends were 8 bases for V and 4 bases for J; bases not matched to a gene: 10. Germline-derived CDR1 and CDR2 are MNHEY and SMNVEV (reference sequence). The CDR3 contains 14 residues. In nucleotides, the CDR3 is TGTGCCAGCCGAGAGACAGGGTACCCCTATGGCTACACCTTC. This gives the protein CASRETGYPYGYTF.

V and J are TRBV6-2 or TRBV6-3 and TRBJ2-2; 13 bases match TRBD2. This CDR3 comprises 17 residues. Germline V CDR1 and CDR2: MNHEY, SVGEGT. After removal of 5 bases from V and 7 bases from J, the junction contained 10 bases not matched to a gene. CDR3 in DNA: TGTGCCAGCAGTCTTCTCGGACTAGCGGGAGAACTCGGGGAGCTGTTTTTT. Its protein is CASSLLGLAGELGELFF.

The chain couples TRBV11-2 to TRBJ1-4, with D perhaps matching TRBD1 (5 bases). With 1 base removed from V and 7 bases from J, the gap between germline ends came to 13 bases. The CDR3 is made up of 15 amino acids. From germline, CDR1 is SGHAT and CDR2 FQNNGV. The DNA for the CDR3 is TGTGCCAGCAGCTTAGGCGGGGGGGGTGGTGAAAAACTGTTTTTT. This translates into CASSLGGGGGEKLFF.

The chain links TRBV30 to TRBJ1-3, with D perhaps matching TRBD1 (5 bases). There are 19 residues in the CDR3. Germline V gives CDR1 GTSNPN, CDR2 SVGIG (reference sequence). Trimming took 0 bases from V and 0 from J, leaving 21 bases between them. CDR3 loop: CAWSVFGGGLIYSGNTIYF. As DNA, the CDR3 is TGTGCCTGGAGTGTATTCGGCGGGGGACTAATCTACTCTGGAAACACCATATATTTT.

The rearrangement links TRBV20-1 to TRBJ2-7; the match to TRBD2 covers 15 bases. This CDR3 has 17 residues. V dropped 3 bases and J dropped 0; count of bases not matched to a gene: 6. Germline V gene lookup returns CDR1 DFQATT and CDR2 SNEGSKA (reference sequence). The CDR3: CSASPGLAGGFSYEQYF. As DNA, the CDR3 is TGCAGTGCTAGTCCGGGACTAGCGGGAGGTTTCTCCTACGAGCAGTACTTC.

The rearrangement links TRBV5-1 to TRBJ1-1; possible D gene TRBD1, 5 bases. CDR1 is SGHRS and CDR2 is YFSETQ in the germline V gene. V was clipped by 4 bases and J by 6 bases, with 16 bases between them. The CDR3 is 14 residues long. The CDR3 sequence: CASSQGKQGAEAFF. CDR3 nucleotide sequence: TGCGCCAGCAGCCAAGGAAAGCAGGGCGCTGAAGCTTTCTTT.